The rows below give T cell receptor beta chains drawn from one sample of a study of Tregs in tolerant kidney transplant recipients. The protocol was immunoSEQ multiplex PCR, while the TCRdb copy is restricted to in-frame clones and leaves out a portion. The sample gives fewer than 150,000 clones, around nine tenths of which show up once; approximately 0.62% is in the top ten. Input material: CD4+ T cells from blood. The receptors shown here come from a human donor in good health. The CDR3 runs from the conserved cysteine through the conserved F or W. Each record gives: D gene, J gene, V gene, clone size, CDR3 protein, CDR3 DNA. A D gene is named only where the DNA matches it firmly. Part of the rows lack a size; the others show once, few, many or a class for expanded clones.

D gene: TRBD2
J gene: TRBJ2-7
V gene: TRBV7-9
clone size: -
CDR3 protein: CASSLELSGRRNEQYF
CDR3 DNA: TGTGCCAGCAGCTTAGAGCTTAGCGGGAGAAGGAACGAGCAGTACTTC

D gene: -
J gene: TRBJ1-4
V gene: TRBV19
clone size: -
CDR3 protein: CASSIDRATNEKLFF
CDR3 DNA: TGTGCCAGTAGTATTGACAGAGCAACTAATGAAAAACTGTTTTTT

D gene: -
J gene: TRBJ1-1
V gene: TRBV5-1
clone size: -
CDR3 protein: CASSPRTEMNTEAFF
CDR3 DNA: TGCGCCAGCAGCCCGAGGACAGAGATGAACACTGAAGCTTTCTTT

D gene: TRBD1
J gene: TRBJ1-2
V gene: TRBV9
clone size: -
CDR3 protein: CASSARQGNYGYTF
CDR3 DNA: TGTGCCAGCAGCGCCCGACAGGGGAACTATGGCTACACCTTC

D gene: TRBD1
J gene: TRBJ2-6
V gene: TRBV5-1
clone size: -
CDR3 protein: CASSVQGAGANVLTF
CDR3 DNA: TGCGCCAGCAGCGTACAGGGGGCTGGGGCCAACGTCCTGACTTTC

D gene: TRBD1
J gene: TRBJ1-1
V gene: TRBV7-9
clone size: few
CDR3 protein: CASRRETGGTEAFF
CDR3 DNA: TGTGCCAGCAGAAGGGAGACAGGGGGCACTGAAGCTTTCTTT

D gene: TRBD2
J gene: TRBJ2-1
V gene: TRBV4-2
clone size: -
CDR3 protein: CASSQPTSGDNEQFF
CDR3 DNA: TGTGCCAGCAGCCAACCGACTAGCGGGGATAATGAGCAGTTCTTC

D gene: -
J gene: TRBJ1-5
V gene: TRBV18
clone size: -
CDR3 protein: CASSPGSNQPQHF
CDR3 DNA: TGTGCCAGCTCACCAGGGAGCAATCAGCCCCAGCATTTT

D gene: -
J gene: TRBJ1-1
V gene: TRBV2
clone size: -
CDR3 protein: CASSGEQNTEAFF
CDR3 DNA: TGTGCCAGCAGTGGCGAACAGAACACTGAAGCTTTCTTT

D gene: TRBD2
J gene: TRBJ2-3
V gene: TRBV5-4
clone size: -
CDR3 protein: CASSAGLAGSTDTQYF
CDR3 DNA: TGTGCCAGCAGCGCAGGACTAGCGGGGAGCACAGATACGCAGTATTTT

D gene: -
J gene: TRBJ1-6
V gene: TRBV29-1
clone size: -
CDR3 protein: CSVRSSSYNSPLHF
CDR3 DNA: TGCAGCGTTCGCTCCAGCTCCTATAATTCACCCCTCCACTTT

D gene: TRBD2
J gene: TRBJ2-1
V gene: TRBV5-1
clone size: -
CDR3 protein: CASSLVVAGGPYNEQFF
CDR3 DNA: TGCGCCAGCAGCTTGGTTGTTGCGGGGGGCCCCTACAATGAGCAGTTCTTC

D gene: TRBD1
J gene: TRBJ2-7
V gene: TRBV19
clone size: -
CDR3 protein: CASSLGQGLKEQYF
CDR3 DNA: TGTGCCAGTAGCTTGGGACAGGGTTTGAAAGAGCAGTACTTC

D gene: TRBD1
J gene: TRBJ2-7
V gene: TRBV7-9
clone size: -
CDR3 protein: CASSLRGQGAYEQYF
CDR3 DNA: TGTGCCAGCAGCTTAAGGGGACAGGGGGCTTACGAGCAGTACTTC

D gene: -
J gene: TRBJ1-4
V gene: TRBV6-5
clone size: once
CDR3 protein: CASSYGRVGEKLFF
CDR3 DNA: TGTGCCAGCAGTTACGGCAGGGTGGGTGAAAAACTGTTTTTT

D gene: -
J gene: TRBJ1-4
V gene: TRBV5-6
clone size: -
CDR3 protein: CASSLGEKLFF
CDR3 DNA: TGTGCCAGCAGCTTGGGCGAAAAACTGTTTTTT

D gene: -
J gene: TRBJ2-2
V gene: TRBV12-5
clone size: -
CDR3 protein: CASGLDGLAGELFF
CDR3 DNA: TGTGCTAGTGGTTTGGACGGACTGGCCGGGGAGCTGTTTTTT

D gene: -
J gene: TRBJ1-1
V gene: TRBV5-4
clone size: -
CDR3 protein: CASSPVTRDEAFF
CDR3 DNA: TGTGCCAGCAGCCCAGTGACTAGGGATGAAGCTTTCTTT

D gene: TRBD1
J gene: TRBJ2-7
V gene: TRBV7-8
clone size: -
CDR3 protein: CASSLRGQGILRTPYEQYF
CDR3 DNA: TGTGCCAGCAGCTTACGGGGACAGGGGATTTTGAGGACTCCCTACGAGCAGTACTTC

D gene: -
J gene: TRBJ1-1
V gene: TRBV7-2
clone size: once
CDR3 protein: CASGAQGRNTEAFF
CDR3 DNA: TGTGCCAGTGGGGCCCAGGGTCGGAACACTGAAGCTTTCTTT

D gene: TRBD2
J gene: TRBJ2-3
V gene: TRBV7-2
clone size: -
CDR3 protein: CASSFTSGVDTQYF
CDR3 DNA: TGTGCCAGCAGTTTCACTAGCGGGGTAGATACGCAGTATTTT

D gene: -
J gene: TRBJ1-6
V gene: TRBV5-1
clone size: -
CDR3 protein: CASSEMIGARNSPLHF
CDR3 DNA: TGCGCCAGCAGCGAGATGATTGGGGCGAGAAATTCACCCCTCCACTTT

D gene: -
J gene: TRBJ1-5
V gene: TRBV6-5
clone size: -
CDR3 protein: CASSSGGADGQPQHF
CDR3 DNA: TGTGCCAGCAGTTCGGGTGGGGCCGATGGTCAGCCCCAGCATTTT

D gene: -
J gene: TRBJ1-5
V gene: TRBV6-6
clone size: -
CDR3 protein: CASSARVPNQPQHF
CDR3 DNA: TGTGCCAGCAGTGCCCGGGTCCCCAATCAGCCCCAGCATTTT

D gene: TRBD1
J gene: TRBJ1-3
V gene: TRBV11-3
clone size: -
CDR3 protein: CASSLGTGPGNTIYF
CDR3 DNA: TGTGCCAGCAGCTTAGGGACAGGGCCTGGAAACACCATATATTTT

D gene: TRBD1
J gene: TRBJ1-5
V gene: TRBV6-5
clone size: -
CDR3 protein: CASSTDRARNQPQHF
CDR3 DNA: TGTGCCAGCAGCACCGACAGGGCGCGCAATCAGCCCCAGCATTTT

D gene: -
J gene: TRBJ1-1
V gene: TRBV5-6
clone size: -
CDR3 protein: CASQKRLINTEAFF
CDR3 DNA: TGTGCCAGCCAAAAGCGGTTAATAAACACTGAAGCTTTCTTT

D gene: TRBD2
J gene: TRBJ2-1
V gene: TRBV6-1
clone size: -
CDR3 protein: CASREAGTNWFF
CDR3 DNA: TGTGCCAGCAGGGAAGCCGGGACTAATTGGTTCTTC

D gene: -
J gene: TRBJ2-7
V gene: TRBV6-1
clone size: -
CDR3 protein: CASSEARGVYEQYF
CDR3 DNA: TGTGCCAGCAGTGAAGCCCGCGGAGTCTACGAGCAGTACTTC

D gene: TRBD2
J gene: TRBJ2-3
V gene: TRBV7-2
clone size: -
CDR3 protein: CASSLLGGGGQDTQYF
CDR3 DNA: TGTGCCAGCAGCTTACTGGGCGGCGGGGGTCAGGATACGCAGTATTTT

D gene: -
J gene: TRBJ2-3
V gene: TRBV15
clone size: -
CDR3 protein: CATSRDWGDTQYF
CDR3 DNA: TGTGCCACCAGCAGAGATTGGGGGGATACGCAGTATTTT

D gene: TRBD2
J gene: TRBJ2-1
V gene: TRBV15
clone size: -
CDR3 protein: CATSRDPRTSGYNEQFF
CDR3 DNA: TGTGCCACCAGCAGAGATCCCAGGACTAGCGGTTACAATGAGCAGTTCTTC

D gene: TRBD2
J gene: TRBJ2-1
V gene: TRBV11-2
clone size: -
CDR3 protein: CASSLGSGGYNEQFF
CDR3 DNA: TGTGCCAGCAGCTTGGGTAGCGGGGGATACAATGAGCAGTTCTTC

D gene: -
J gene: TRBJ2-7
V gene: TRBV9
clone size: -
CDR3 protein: CASSDGLYEQYF
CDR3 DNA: TGTGCCAGCAGCGATGGCCTCTACGAGCAGTACTTC

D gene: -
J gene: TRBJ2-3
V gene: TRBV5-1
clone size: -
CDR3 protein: CASSLGRAPDTQYF
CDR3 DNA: TGCGCCAGCAGCTTGGGACGGGCCCCAGATACGCAGTATTTT

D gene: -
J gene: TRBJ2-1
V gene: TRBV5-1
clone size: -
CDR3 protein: CASSPPRGDEQFF
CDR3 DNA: TGCGCCAGCAGCCCTCCGAGGGGGGATGAGCAGTTCTTC

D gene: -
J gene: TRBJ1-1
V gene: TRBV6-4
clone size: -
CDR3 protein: CASSVEASNTEAFF
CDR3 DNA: TGTGCCAGCAGTGTCGAAGCCAGTAACACTGAAGCTTTCTTT

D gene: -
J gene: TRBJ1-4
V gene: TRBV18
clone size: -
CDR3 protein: CASSPGTVNEKLFF
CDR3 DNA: TGTGCCAGCTCACCAGGCACAGTAAATGAAAAACTGTTTTTT

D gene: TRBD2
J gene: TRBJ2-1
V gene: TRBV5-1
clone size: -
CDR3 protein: CASSGLAGEGYEQFF
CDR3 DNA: TGCGCCAGCAGCGGACTAGCGGGAGAAGGATATGAGCAGTTCTTC

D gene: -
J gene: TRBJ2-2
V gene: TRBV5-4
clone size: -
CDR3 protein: CASSRDNLNTGELFF
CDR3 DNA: TGTGCCAGCAGCCGAGACAACCTGAACACCGGGGAGCTGTTTTTT

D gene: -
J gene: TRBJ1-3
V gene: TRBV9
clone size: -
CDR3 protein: CASSAGPTVDTIYF
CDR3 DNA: TGTGCCAGCAGCGCGGGACCTACCGTCGACACCATATATTTT

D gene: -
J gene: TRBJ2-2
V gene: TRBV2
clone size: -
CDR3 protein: CASHSPSKLFF
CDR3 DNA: TGTGCCAGCCACAGCCCGTCCAAGCTGTTTTTT

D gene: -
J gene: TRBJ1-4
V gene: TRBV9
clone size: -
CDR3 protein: CASSVAGQATNEKLFF
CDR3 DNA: TGTGCCAGCAGCGTGGCAGGGCAAGCAACTAATGAAAAACTGTTTTTT

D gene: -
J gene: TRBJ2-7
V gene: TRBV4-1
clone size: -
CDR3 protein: CASSQAETGSGHYEQYF
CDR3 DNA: TGCGCCAGCAGCCAAGCGGAGACAGGATCGGGCCACTACGAGCAGTACTTC

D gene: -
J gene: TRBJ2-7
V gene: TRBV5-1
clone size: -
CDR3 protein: CASSSRARERSYEQYF
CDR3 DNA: TGCGCCAGCAGCTCCCGTGCTAGGGAACGCTCCTACGAGCAGTACTTC

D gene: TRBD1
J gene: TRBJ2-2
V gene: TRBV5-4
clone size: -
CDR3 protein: CASSLVRGPNTGELFF
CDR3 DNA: TGTGCCAGCAGCTTGGTAAGGGGGCCGAACACCGGGGAGCTGTTTTTT

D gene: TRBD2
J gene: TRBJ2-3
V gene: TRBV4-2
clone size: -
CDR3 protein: CASSQETSGGAGDTQYF
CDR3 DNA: TGTGCCAGCAGCCAGGAGACTAGCGGGGGGGCGGGGGATACGCAGTATTTT

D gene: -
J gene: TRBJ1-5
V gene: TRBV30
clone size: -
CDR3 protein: CAWTPQGNQPQHF
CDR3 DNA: TGTGCCTGGACCCCCCAGGGGAATCAGCCCCAGCATTTT

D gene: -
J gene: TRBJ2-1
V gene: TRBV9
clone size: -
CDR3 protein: CASSVDLGNEQFF
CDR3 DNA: TGTGCCAGCAGCGTAGATCTGGGGAATGAGCAGTTCTTC

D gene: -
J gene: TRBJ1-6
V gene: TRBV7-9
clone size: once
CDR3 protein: CASSLSDSPLHF
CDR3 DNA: TGTGCCAGCAGCTTATCTGATTCACCCCTCCACTTT

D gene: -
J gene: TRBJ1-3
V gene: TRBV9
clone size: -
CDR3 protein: CASSVWAGTDTIYF
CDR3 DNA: TGTGCCAGCAGCGTGTGGGCGGGAACAGACACCATATATTTT

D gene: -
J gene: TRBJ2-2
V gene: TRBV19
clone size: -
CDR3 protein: CASSNPNANTGELFF
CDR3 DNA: TGTGCCAGTAGTAACCCAAACGCGAACACCGGGGAGCTGTTTTTT

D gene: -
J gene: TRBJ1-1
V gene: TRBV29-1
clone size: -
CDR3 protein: CSVVKDLRNTEAFF
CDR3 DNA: TGCAGCGTTGTTAAGGACTTGAGGAACACTGAAGCTTTCTTT